This T cell receptor beta chain emerged from a study of early T cells in non-severe SARS-CoV-2 infection. Study-wide results and limits: CD4 and private specificities were missed by VDJdb matching, which favored anti-spike CD8 responses.

In this sample, this clonotype turned up many times. The antigen is not known. Deletions cut 8 bases from V and 15 bases from J, with 23 bases between. The CDR3 spans 13 residues. The germline CDR1 and CDR2 sequences are LNHDA and SQIVND (reference sequence). A single record per CDR3 protein comes from TCRdb applying MiXCR to the 5' RACE reads. The sample yields 40,000 or so distinct CDR3 sequences, 5% to 6% seen once. The receptor was derived from an adult who was a healthcare worker with PCR-confirmed SARS-CoV-2 infection or an uninfected control (not recorded which). The sequencing here drew on whole blood, taken at baseline. J is TRBJ2-1 and V is TRBV19, with D possibly TRBD1 on 5 matching bases. The CDR3 DNA is TGTGCCAGTGCCCGAGTACAGGATGGGAAGTCGTTCTTC. Protein product: CASARVQDGKSFF.